The 9 T cell receptor beta chains given below trace back to one sample, sequenced in a study of CD8 T cells in Susac syndrome. With random hexamers, roughly 0.45 to 1 ug RNA was reverse transcribed. One entry per CDR3 protein, called by TCRdb with MiXCR from the immunoSEQ multiplex PCR reads. The sample shows about 140,000 distinct CDR3 sequences, approximately 94% of them seen only once. The sequencing sample was made of CD4+ T cells from PBMCs. Receptors originate from a human donor with Susac syndrome.

This clonotype was seen just once. The rearrangement joins TRBV6-4 to TRBJ2-7; D uncertain. The germline V gene has CDR1 MRHNA and CDR2 SNTAGT. The CDR3 contains 16 residues. V was trimmed by 2 bases and J by 1 base, leaving 15 bases between them. Here the CDR3 DNA reads TGTGCCAGCAGTGACCCCCCTGTGGCAGAATCCTACGAGCAGTACTTC. Translating gives CASSDPPVAESYEQYF.

The chain links TRBV2 to TRBJ2-1; possibly TRBD1 for D (6 bases). This CDR3 spans 15 amino acids. Trimming removed 4 bases from V and 2 bases from J, with 12 bases in between. Germline CDR1 is SNHLY and CDR2 is FYNNEI. CDR3 bases: TGTGCCAGCAGTGTAACAGGGTTGCCCTACAATGAGCAGTTCTTC. Residues: CASSVTGLPYNEQFF.

This chain links TRBV5-1 with TRBJ1-1; TRBD1 might be the D (5 bases). The CDR3 spans 14 residues. The germline CDR1 and CDR2 sequences are SGHRS and YFSETQ. Trimming pared 2 bases from V and 5 bases from J, leaving 13 bases between. CDR3 sequence reads: CASSLWQGGTEAFF. The CDR3 region has the DNA TGCGCCAGCAGCTTATGGCAGGGCGGGACTGAAGCTTTCTTT.

The genes are TRBV7-6 and TRBJ2-3; TRBD2 is a possible D gene (6 bases). The V end lost 1 base, the J end lost 2 bases, and 13 bases lay between the germline ends. CDR3 length: 16 residues. Germline V lookup: CDR1 SGHVS, CDR2 FNYEAQ. The CDR3 DNA follows: TGTGCCAGCAGCTTAGTCGGCGCGGGGTACACAGATACGCAGTATTTT. Encoded protein: CASSLVGAGYTDTQYF.

This clonotype was seen a handful of times. The rearrangement joins TRBV7-2 to TRBJ2-1, with 8 bases lining up with TRBD2. The CDR3 sequence is 13 residues long. In germline, CDR1 is SGHTA, CDR2 FQGNSA. J was trimmed by 6 bases and V by 6 bases; bases with no gene match: 4. The CDR3 loop reads CASSPTSGNEQFF. CDR3 DNA: TGTGCCAGCAGTCCCACTAGCGGCAATGAGCAGTTCTTC.

The rearrangement uses TRBV12-3 or TRBV12-4 and TRBJ1-6, with a tentative D call TRBD1 (5 bases). V was shortened by 3 bases and J by 9 bases, with 12 bases between the two germline ends. The CDR3 runs to 14 residues. CDR3 residues: CASSLLGGASPLHF. The CDR3 nucleotides read TGTGCCAGCAGTTTGCTTGGCGGGGCTTCACCCCTCCACTTT.

V gene TRBV29-1 combines with J gene TRBJ2-5; D is uncertain. The V gene lost 5 bases and the J gene lost 4 bases, with 14 bases spanning the gap. The CDR3 is 13 amino acids. Germline CDR1 is SQVTM and CDR2 is ANQGSEA. The CDR3 protein is CSVCRGTTETQYF. CDR3 in DNA: TGCAGCGTTTGTCGCGGCACCACAGAGACCCAGTACTTC.

The chain is built from TRBV25-1 and TRBJ2-3, with 13 bases lining up with TRBD2. Trimming cost V 1 base and J 5 bases; bases outside gene matches: 3. The CDR3 runs 16 residues. CDR1 is MGHDK, CDR2 SYGVNS, per germline. This chain's CDR3 is CASSESGLAGRDTQYF. DNA for the CDR3: TGTGCCAGCAGTGAATCGGGACTAGCGGGGCGAGATACGCAGTATTTT. The full variable domain, in which reference TRBV25-1 and TRBJ2-3 provide the parts outside the CDR3, is EADIYQTPRYLVIGTGKKITLECSQTMGHDKMYWYQQDPGMELHLIHYSYGVNSTEKGDLSSESTVSRIRTEHFPLTLESARPSHTSQYLCASSESGLAGRDTQYFGPGTRLTVL.

The V gene is TRBV5-1, the J gene TRBJ2-3; D not resolved. The CDR3 spans 16 residues. Trimming stripped 0 bases from V and 1 base from J, with 12 bases between. CDR1 is SGHRS and CDR2 is YFSETQ in the germline V gene. CDR3 region: CASSLELAKGTDTQYF. Written as DNA, the CDR3 is TGCGCCAGCAGCTTGGAACTGGCAAAGGGCACAGATACGCAGTATTTT.